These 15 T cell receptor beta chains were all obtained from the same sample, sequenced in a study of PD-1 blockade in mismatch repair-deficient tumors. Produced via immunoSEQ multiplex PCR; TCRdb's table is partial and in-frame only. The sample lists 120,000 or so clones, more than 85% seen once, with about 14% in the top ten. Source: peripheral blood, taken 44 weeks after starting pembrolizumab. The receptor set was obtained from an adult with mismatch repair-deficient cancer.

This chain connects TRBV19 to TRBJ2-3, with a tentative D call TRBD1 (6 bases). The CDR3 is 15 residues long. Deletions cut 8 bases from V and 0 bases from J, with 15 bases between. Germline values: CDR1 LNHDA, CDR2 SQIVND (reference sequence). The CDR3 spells CASSGALSSTDTQYF. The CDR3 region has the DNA TGTGCCAGTTCAGGGGCCCTCTCTAGCACAGATACGCAGTATTTT.

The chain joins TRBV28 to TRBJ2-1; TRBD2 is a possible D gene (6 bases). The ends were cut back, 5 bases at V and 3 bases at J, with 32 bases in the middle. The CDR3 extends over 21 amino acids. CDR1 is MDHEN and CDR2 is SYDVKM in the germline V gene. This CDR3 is CASSIPPRLAPTMGVYNEQFF. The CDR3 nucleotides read TGTGCCAGCAGTATCCCCCCTCGGCTAGCGCCCACGATGGGGGTCTACAATGAGCAGTTCTTC.

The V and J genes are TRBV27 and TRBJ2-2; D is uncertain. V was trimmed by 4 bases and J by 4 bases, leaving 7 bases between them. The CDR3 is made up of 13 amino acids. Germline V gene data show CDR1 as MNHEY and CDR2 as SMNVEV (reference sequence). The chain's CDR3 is CASSWRITGELFF. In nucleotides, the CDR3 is TGTGCCAGCAGTTGGCGGATCACCGGGGAGCTGTTTTTT.

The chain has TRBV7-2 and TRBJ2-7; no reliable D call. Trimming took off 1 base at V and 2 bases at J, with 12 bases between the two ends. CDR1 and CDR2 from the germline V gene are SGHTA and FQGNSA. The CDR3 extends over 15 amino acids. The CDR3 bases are TGTGCCAGCAGCTTAGGTCTGTACGGTACCTACGAGCAGTACTTC. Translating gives CASSLGLYGTYEQYF.

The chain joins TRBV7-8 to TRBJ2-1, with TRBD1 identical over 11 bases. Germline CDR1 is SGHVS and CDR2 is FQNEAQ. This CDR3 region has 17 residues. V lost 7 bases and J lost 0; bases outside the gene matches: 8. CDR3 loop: CASKPGQGVYSYNEQFF. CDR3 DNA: TGTGCCAGCAAACCGGGACAGGGGGTTTACTCCTACAATGAGCAGTTCTTC.

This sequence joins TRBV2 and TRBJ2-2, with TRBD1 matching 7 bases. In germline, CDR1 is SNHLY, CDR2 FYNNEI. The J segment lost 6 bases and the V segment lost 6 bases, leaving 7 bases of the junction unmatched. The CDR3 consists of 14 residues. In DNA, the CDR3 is TGTGCCAGCAGGGGGACAGCCAGCCCCGGGGAGCTGTTTTTT. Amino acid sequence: CASRGTASPGELFF.

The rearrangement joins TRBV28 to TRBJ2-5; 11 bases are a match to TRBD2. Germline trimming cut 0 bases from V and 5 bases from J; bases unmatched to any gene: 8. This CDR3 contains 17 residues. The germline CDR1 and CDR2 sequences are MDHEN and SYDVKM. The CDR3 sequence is CASSLWTSGTVRETQYF. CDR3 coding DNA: TGTGCCAGCAGTTTATGGACTAGCGGGACGGTCAGGGAGACCCAGTACTTC.

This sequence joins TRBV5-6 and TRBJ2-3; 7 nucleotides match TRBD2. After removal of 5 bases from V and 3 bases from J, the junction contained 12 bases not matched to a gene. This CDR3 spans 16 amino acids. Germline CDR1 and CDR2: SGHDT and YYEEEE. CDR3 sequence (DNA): TGTGCCAGCAGTTTCCTCGGCGGGGGAGGTACAGATACGCAGTATTTT. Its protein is CASSFLGGGGTDTQYF.

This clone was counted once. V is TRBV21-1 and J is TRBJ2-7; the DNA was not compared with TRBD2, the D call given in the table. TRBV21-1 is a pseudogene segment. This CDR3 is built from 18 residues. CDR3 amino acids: CASSKPRYCAGRPLEQYF. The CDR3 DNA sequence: TGTGCCAGCAGCAAACCCCGATATTGCGCGGGGAGGCCCCTCGAGCAGTACTTC.

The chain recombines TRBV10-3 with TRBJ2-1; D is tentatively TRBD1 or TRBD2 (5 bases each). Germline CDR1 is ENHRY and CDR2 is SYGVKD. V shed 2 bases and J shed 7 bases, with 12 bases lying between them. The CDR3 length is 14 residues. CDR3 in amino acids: CAISEGDGRNEQFF. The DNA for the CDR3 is TGTGCCATCAGTGAGGGGGACGGACGAAATGAGCAGTTCTTC.

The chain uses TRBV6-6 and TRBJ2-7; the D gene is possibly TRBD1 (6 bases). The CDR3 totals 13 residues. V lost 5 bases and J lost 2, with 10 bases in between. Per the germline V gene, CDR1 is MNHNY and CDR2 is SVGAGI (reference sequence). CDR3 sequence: CASSQGPTYEQYF. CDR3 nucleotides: TGTGCCAGCAGTCAGGGGCCGACCTACGAGCAGTACTTC.

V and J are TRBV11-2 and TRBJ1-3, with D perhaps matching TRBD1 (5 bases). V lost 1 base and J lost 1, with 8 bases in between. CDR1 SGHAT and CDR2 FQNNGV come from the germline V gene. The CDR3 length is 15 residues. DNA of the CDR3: TGTGCCAGCAGCTTAGTGGGGGTTTCTGGAAACACCATATATTTT. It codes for CASSLVGVSGNTIYF.

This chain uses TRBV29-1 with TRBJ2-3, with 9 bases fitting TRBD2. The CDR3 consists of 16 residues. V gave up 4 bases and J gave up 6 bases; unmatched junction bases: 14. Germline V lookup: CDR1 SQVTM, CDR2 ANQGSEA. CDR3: CSVVRGTSILGDTQYF. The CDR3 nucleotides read TGCAGCGTTGTGCGCGGGACTAGCATTTTAGGGGATACGCAGTATTTT.

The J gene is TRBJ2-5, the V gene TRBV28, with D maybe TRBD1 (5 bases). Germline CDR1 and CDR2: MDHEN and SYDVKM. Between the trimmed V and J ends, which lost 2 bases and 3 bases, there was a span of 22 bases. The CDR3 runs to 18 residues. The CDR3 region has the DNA TGTGCCAGCAGTTTAGGTTTCTGGCCGGGCAGGGTAGAAGAGACCCAGTACTTC. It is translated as CASSLGFWPGRVEETQYF.

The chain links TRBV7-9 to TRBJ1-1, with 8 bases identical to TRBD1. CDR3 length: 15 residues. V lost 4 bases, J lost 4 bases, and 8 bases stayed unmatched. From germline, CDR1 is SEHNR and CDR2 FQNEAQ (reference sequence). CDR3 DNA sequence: TGTGCCAGCAGCTCGAGAGACAGGGGTTTCACTGAAGCTTTCTTT. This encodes CASSSRDRGFTEAFF. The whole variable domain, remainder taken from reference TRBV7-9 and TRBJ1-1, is DTGVSQNPRHKITKRGQNVTFRCDPISEHNRLYWYRQTLGQGPEFLTYFQNEAQLEKSRLLSDRFSAERPKGSFSTLEIQRTEQGDSAMYLCASSSRDRGFTEAFFGQGTRLTVV.